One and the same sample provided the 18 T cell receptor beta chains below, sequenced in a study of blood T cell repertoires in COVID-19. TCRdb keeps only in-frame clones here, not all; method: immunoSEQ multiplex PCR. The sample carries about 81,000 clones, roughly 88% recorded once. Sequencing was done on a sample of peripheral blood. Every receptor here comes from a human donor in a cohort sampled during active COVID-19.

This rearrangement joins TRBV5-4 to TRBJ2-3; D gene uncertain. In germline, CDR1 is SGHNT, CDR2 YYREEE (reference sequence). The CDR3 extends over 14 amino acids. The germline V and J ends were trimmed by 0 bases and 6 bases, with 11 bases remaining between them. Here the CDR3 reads CASSLEPRKDTQYF. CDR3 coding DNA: TGTGCCAGCAGCTTGGAGCCTCGTAAGGATACGCAGTATTTT.

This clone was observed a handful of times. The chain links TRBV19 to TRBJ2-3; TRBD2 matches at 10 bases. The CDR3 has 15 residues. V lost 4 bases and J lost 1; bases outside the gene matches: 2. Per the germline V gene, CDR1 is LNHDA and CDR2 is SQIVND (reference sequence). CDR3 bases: TGTGCCAGTAGTACCGGGACTAGCGGCACAGATACGCAGTATTTT. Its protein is CASSTGTSGTDTQYF.

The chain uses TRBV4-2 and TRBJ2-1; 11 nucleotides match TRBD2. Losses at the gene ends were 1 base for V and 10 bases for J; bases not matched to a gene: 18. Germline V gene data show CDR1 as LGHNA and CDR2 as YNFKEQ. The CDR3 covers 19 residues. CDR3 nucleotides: TGTGCCAGCAGCCAAGTTAGCGGTTTAGCGGGAGGGCCGATTTGGGAGCAGTTCTTC. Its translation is CASSQVSGLAGGPIWEQFF.

The CDR3 loop reads CASSIGRGGEAFF. DNA for the CDR3: TGTGCCAGTAGTATAGGGAGGGGCGGAGAAGCTTTCTTT. The rearrangement joins TRBV19 to TRBJ1-1; perhaps TRBD1 as D (5 bases). The CDR3 is made up of 13 amino acids. V dropped 1 base and J dropped 8 bases, with 11 bases sitting between them. Germline loops: CDR1 LNHDA, CDR2 SQIVND (reference sequence).

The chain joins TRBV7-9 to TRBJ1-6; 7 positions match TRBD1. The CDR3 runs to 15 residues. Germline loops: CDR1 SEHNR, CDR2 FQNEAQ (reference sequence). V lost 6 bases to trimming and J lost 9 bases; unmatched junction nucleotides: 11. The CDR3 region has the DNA TGTGCCAGCAGTTCCCAGACAGGGCCGAGTTCACCCCTCCACTTT. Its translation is CASSSQTGPSSPLHF.

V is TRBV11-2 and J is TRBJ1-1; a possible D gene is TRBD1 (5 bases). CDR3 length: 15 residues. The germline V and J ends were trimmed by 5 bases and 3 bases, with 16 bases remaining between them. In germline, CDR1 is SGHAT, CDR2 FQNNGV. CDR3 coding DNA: TGTGCCAGCAGCCCCCTGGGACTCTCCCACACTGAAGCTTTCTTT. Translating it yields CASSPLGLSHTEAFF.

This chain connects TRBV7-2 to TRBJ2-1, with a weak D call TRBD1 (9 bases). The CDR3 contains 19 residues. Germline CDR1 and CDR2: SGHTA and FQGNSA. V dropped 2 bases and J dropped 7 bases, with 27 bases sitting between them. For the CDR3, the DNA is TGTGCCAGCAGCTTACTTGCGGGGGGTGGGGACAGGGCCGCTAATGAGCAGTTCTTC. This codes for CASSLLAGGGDRAANEQFF.

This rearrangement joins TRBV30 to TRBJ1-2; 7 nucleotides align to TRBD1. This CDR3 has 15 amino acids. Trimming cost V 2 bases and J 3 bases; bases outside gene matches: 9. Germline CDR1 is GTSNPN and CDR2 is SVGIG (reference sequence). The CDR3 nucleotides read TGTGCCTGGAGTCCCCGGGTAGGGGGCGACTATGGCTACACCTTC. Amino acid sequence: CAWSPRVGGDYGYTF.

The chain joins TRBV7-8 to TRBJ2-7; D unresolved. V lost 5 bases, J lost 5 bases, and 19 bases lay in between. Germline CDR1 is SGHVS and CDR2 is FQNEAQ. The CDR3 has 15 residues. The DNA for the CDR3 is TGTGCCAGCAGCCTAGATTTGGAGCGTGCCAACGAGCAGTACTTC. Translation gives CASSLDLERANEQYF.

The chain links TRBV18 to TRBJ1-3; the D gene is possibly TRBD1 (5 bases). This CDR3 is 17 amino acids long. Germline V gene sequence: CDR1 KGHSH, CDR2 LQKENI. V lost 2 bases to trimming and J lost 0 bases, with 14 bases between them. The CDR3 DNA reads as TGTGCCAGCTCACCAAGGGCAAGGGGAACCTCTGGAAACACCATATATTTT. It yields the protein CASSPRARGTSGNTIYF. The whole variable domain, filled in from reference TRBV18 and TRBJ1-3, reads NAGVMQNPRHLVRRRGQEARLRCSPMKGHSHVYWYRQLPEEGLKFMVYLQKENIIDESGMPKERFSAEFPKEGPSILRIQQVVRGDSAAYFCASSPRARGTSGNTIYFGEGSWLTVV.

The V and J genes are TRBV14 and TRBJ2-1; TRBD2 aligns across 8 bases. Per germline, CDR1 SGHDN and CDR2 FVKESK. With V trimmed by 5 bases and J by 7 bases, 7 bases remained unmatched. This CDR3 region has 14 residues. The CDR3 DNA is TGTGCCAGCAGCAACCCCGGGACTAGGAATGAGCAGTTCTTC. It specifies CASSNPGTRNEQFF. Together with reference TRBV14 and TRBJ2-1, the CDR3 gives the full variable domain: EAGVTQFPSHSVIEKGQTVTLRCDPISGHDNLYWYRRVMGKEIKFLLHFVKESKQDESGMPNNRFLAERTGGTYSTLKVQPAELEDSGVYFCASSNPGTRNEQFFGPGTRLTVL.

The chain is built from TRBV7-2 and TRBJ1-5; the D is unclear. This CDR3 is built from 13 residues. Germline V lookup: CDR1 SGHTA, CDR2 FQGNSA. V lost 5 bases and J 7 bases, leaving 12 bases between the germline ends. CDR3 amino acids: CASSANIRQPQHF. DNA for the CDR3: TGTGCCAGCAGCGCTAATATAAGACAGCCCCAGCATTTT.

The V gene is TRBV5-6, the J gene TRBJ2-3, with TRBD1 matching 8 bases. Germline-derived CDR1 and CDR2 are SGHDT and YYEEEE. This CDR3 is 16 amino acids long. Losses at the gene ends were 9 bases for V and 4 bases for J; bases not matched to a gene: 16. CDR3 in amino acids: CATRRTGQGAADTQYF. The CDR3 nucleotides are TGTGCCACCCGTAGAACTGGGCAGGGGGCAGCAGATACGCAGTATTTT.

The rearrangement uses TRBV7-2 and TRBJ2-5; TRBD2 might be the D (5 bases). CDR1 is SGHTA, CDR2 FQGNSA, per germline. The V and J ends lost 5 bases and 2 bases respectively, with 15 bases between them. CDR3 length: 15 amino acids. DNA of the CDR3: TGTGCCAGCAGCGGACGACTACCATCTCAAGAGACCCAGTACTTC. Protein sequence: CASSGRLPSQETQYF.

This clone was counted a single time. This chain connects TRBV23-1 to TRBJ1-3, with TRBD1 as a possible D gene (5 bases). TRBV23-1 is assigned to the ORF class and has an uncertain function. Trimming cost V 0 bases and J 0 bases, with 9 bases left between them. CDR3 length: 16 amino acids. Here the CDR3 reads CASSQSEGSSGNTIYF. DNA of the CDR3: TGCGCCAGCAGTCAATCGGAGGGGAGCTCTGGAAACACCATATATTTT.

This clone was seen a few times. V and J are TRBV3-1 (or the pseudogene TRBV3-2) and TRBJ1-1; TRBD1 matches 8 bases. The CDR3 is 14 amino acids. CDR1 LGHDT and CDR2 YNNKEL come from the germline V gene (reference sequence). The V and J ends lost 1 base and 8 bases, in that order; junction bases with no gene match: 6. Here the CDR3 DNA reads TGTGCCAGCAGCCAAGGGAGACAGGGGAAGGAAGCTTTCTTT. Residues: CASSQGRQGKEAFF.

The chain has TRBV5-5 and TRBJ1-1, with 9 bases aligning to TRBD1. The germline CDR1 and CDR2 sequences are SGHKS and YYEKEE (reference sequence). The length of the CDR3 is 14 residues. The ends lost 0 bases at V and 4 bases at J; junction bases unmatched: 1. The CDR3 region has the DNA TGTGCCAGCAGCTTGGACAGGGGGCTCACTGAAGCTTTCTTT. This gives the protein CASSLDRGLTEAFF.

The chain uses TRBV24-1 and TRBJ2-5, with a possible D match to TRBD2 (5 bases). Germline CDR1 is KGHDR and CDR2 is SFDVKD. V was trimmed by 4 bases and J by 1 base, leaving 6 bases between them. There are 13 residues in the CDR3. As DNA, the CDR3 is TGTGCCACCAGTGACCGGGGCCAAGAGACCCAGTACTTC. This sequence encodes CATSDRGQETQYF.